This is a list of T cell receptor beta chains from one sample in a study of blood T cell repertoires in COVID-19. Sequencing was performed with immunoSEQ multiplex PCR; in TCRdb, only in-frame clones are kept and a portion is missing. This table has about 160,000 clones, about 85% appearing once. Sequencing was performed on PBMCs or T cells enriched from blood (not recorded which). These TCRs come from a woman aged 40-49 years with acute COVID-19. Both conserved end residues are part of each CDR3. The order of the fields is clone size, V gene, J gene, CDR3 protein. Size values are once, few and many counts, or a class for expanded clones, and some rows have none.

>once|TRBV7-9|TRBJ2-5
CASSPPGLADPQETQYF
>.|TRBV24-1|TRBJ2-2
CATSDGGRRTGELFF
>.|TRBV7-2|TRBJ1-1
CASSLQTNTEAFF
>few|TRBV6-1|TRBJ2-7
CASSDRLDYSYEQYF
>.|TRBV10-1|TRBJ1-1
CASRADGFSNTEAFF
>.|TRBV30|TRBJ1-5
CAWSVAEGQPQHF
>.|TRBV7-8|TRBJ2-2
CASSLSLAGAGTGELFF
>.|TRBV2|TRBJ2-2
CASNRVANTGELFF
>.|TRBV10-3|TRBJ1-2
CAIRDRDVGYTF
>.|TRBV7-2|TRBJ1-1
CASSLNRDTEAFF
>.|TRBV3-1/TRBV3-2|TRBJ2-5
CASSRQGYSETQYF
>.|TRBV12-5|TRBJ2-5
CASGGQGWETQYF
>.|TRBV9|TRBJ1-2
CASSVDRGFYGYTF
>medium-sized|TRBV28|TRBJ1-2
CASSRPGQGSGYTF
>.|TRBV9|TRBJ2-3
CASSQRAGATDTQYF
>.|TRBV7-9|TRBJ1-2
CASSSPGQPYGYTF
>.|TRBV11-2|TRBJ2-1
CASSSLQAGESNEQFF
>.|TRBV27|TRBJ1-6
CASSLSPRTGGFYNSPLHF
>.|TRBV6-4|TRBJ1-3
CARRGGGTGNTIYF
>.|TRBV6-5|TRBJ1-5
CASKRTEGNQPQHF
>.|TRBV27|TRBJ2-7
CASSPQIQGRNEQYF
>.|TRBV12-3/TRBV12-4|TRBJ1-1
CASTMAGRPEAFF